There are a few counts of the clone carrying this T cell receptor beta chain. This entry comes from a study of blood T cell repertoires in COVID-19. As for the study in general: In each case, the material was cDNA or gDNA derived from T cells, B-cell-depleted T cells, or PBMCs.

Source study methods: Amplification with reference gene primers provided the estimates of nucleated cell counts. Repertoires were generated with immunoSEQ multiplex PCR, while TCRdb's copy carries only in-frame clones and drops some. V and J calls and clone size are those listed in that table; D and trimming were worked out from the DNA. The sample consists of about 98,000 clones, around 72% of them appearing once. Germline CDR1 is GTSNPN and CDR2 is SVGIG (reference sequence). The V gene end was trimmed by 7 bases and the J gene end by 10 bases; junction bases not matched to a gene: 8. This CDR3 is built from 13 residues.

The chain employs TRBV30 and TRBJ1-6; the match to TRBD1 covers 9 bases. This TCR was sampled from a man in his 70s with acute or convalescent COVID-19. The specimen was peripheral blood. As DNA, the CDR3 is TGTGCCTCACAGACAGGGGGAAGATCACCCCTCCACTTT. Residues: CASQTGGRSPLHF.